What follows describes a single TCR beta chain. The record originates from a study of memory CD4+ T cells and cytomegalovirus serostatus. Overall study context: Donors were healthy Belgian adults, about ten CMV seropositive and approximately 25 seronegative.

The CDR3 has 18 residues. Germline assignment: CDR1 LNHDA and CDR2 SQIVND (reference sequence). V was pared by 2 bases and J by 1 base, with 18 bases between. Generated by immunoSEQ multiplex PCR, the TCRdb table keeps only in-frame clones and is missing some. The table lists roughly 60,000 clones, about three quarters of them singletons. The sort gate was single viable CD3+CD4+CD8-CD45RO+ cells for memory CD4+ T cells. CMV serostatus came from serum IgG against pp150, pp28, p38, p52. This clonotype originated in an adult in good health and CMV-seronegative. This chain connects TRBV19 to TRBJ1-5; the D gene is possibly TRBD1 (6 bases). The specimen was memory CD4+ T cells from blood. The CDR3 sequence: CASSIQVSRGRSNQPQHF. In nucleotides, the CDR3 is TGTGCCAGTAGTATACAGGTATCGAGGGGGAGAAGCAATCAGCCCCAGCATTTT.